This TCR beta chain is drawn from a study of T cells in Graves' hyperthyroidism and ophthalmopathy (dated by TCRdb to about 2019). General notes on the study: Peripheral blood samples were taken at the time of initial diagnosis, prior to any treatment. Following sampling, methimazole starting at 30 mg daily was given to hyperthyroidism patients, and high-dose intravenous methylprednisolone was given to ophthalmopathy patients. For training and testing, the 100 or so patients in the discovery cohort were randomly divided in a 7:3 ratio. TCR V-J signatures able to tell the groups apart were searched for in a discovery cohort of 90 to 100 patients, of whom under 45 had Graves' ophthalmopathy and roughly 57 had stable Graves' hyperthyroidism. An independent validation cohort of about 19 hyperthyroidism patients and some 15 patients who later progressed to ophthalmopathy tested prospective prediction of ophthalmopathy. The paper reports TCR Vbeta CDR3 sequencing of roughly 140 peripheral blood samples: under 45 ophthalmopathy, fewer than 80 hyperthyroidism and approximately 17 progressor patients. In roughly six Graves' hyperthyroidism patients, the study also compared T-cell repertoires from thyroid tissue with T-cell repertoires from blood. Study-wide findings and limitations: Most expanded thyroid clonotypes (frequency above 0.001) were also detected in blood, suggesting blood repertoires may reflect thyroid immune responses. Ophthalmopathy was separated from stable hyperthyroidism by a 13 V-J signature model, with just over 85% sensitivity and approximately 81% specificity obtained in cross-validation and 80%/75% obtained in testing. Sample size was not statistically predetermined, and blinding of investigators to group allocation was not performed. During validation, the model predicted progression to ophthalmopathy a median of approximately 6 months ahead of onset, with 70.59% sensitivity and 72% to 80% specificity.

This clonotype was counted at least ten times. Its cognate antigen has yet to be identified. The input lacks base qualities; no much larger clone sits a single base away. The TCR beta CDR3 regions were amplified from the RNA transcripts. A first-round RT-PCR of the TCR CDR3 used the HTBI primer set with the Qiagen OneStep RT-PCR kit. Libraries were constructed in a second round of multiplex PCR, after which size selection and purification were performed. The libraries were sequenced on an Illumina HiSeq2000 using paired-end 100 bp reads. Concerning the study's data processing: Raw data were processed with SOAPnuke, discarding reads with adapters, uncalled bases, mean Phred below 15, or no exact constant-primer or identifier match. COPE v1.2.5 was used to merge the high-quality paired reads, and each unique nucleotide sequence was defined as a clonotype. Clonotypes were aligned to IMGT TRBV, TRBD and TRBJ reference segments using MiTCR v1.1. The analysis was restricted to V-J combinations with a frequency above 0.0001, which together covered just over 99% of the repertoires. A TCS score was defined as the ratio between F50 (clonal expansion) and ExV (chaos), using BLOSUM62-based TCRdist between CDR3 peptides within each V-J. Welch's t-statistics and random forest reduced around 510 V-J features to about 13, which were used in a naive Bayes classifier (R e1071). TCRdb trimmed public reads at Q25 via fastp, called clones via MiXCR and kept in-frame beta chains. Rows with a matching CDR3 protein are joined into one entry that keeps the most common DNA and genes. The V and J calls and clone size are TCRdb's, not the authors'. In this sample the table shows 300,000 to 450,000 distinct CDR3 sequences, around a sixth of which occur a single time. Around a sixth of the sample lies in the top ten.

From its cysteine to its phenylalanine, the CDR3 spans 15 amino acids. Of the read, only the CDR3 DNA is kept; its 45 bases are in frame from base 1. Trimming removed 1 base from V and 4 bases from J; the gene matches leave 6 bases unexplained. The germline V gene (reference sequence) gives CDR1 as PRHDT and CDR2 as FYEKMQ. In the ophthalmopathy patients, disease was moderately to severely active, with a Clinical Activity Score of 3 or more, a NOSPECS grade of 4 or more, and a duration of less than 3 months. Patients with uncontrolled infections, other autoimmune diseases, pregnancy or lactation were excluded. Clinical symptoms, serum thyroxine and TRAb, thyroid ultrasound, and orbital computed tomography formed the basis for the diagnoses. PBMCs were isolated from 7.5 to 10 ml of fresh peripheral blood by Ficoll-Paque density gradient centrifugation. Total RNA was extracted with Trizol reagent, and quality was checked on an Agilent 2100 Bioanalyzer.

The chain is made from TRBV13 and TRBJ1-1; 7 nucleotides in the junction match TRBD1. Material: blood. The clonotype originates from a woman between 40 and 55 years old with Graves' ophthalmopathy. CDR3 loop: CASSLEKGALTEAFF. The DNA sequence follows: TGTGCCAGCAGCTTAGAAAAGGGGGCGCTCACTGAAGCTTTCTTT.